This record looks at one TCR beta chain sequence and its context. Antigen unknown. The source of the sample is a study of Ad26.COV2.S vaccination and SARS-CoV-2 variants. Study-level information: Vaccine-arm donor from the placebo-controlled COV1001 Ad26.COV2.S trial. In the study, Ad26.COV2.S was injected intramuscularly once, or twice 56 days apart.

Noted treatment: roughly 19 received Ad26.COV2.S at low or high dose, single or two shots; about five received placebo; per-sample allocation not given. Sample collection was performed on day 63 after the first vaccine or placebo injection. CDR3 length: 12 amino acids. Per germline, CDR1 MNHGY and CDR2 SVAAGI. Trimming cost V 6 bases and J 5 bases, with 10 bases left between them. General study results and limits: Relative to placebo recipients, vaccine recipients exhibited elevated spike-specific TCR breadth.

Profiling relied on immunoSEQ multiplex PCR, and the TCRdb table lists in-frame clones only, not all of them. The sample gives approximately 420,000 clones, about 88% of which show up once; 3.5% is in the top ten. This sequence joins TRBV6-9 and TRBJ1-1; D unresolved. Sequenced material: peripheral blood, taken in a trial of Ad26.COV2.S vaccine versus placebo. This receptor was identified in a person aged 18-65 years who received the Ad26.COV2.S COVID-19 vaccine or a placebo. CDR3 loop: CASRAEGTEAFF. CDR3 nucleotides: TGTGCCAGCAGGGCAGAAGGGACTGAAGCTTTCTTT.